This TCR beta chain was sequenced during a study of T cells in Graves' hyperthyroidism and ophthalmopathy. Researchers took RNA transcripts and amplified the TCR beta CDR3 regions from them. First-round RT-PCR of the TCR CDR3 relied on the HTBI primer set. TCRdb re-derived calls from the multiplex PCR reads in MiXCR, one entry per CDR3 protein. Of more than 350,000 distinct CDR3 sequences in the sample, about 14% were seen once. This clonotype was counted between two and nine times. The length of the CDR3 is 13 residues. Deletions cut 6 bases from V and 5 bases from J, with 13 bases between. The germline gives CDR1 MNHNS, CDR2 SASEGT.

Sequenced material: blood. This clonotype originated in a woman aged 25 to 39 with Graves' ophthalmopathy. J is TRBJ1-2 and V is TRBV6-1, with a weak D call TRBD1 (5 bases). The CDR3 sequence: CASSQGLIYGYTF. Written as DNA, the CDR3 is TGTGCCAGCAGCCAGGGACTGATATATGGCTACACCTTC.